The 6 T cell receptor beta chains below were found in one sample sequenced in a study of T cell clonality in common variable immunodeficiency. Libraries were prepared by immunoSEQ multiplex PCR; TCRdb keeps only in-frame clonotypes and omits some of them. The data show 50,000 or so clones, with none appearing a single time. The sequenced material came from peripheral blood mononuclear cells. These receptors all come from a person aged 18 to 75 in good health.

This clone was recorded at least ten times. The CDR3 goes on 3 residues after the read ends, and that part is filled in from the germline J gene. The chain uses TRBV6-4 and TRBJ1-5; D remains unclear. CDR3 length: 14 residues. Trimming shortened V by 0 bases and J by 6 bases, and 9 bases separated the two germline ends. Germline V lookup: CDR1 MRHNA, CDR2 SNTAGT. This CDR3 is CASSDSMFGQPQHF. CDR3 DNA, as far as it was read: TGTGCCAGCAGTGACTCGATGTTCGGTCAGCCC.

This clone appeared many times. The CDR3 end lies 3 residues beyond the end of the read and is filled in from the germline J gene. The V and J genes are TRBV20-1 and TRBJ2-3; a weak D match, TRBD2 (7 bases). Trimming left V 7 bases short and J 3 bases short, with 17 bases between. Germline-derived CDR1 and CDR2 are DFQATT and SNEGSKA (reference sequence). CDR3 length equals 14 residues. The chain's CDR3 is CSVRGGTPTDTQYF. Incomplete CDR3 DNA: TGCAGTGTTAGGGGGGGGACTCCAACAGATACG.

At least ten counts were recorded for this clone. The sequenced fragment ends 3 residues before the CDR3 boundary, so the rest is inferred from the germline J gene. The chain uses TRBV19 and TRBJ1-2, with TRBD1 identical over 8 bases. Germline V gene data show CDR1 as LNHDA and CDR2 as SQIVND (reference sequence). The CDR3 loop spans 16 amino acids. Unmatched junction bases numbered 7, after V lost 0 bases and J lost 4 bases. CDR3 protein: CASSIELTGGAYGYTF. The part of the CDR3 DNA that was read is TGTGCCAGTAGTATAGAATTAACAGGGGGTGCCTATGGC.

This clone occurred many times. With the read ending 3 residues before the CDR3 end, the germline J gene is used to fill in that end. The V gene is TRBV9, the J gene TRBJ2-7, with D perhaps matching TRBD2 (5 bases). V was shortened by 0 bases and J by 4 bases, with 11 bases between the two germline ends. The CDR3 totals 14 residues. CDR1 is SGDLS and CDR2 is YYNGEE in the germline V gene. This CDR3 reads CASSVAGLGYEQYF. The sequenced CDR3 bases are TGTGCCAGCAGCGTAGCGGGGTTGGGGTACGAG.

Many counts were recorded for this clone. The sequenced fragment ends 3 residues before the CDR3 boundary, so the rest is inferred from the germline J gene. This chain connects TRBV20-1 to TRBJ1-6; a possible D gene is TRBD1 (5 bases). Germline CDR1 reads DFQATT; CDR2 reads SNEGSKA (reference sequence). The CDR3 is 14 amino acids. V lost 0 bases and J 7 bases, leaving 10 bases between the germline ends. CDR3: CSARERRTNSPLHF. CDR3 DNA, as far as it was read: TGCAGTGCTAGAGAACGGCGGACAAATTCACCC.

This clone was seen ten or more times. Read coverage stops 3 residues before the CDR3 terminus; the germline J gene supplies the remainder. V usage is TRBV5-5 and J usage is TRBJ2-2; 8 bases match TRBD1. In germline, CDR1 is SGHKS, CDR2 YYEKEE (reference sequence). This CDR3 contains 14 residues. CDR3 DNA, as far as it was read: TGTGCCAGCAGCCAGGGACAGGTCAATTCACCG. Protein: CASSQGQVNSP. The CDR3, in full, reads CASSQGQVNSPLFF.